A single TCR beta chain is shown here with its context. The source of the sample is a study of blood T cell repertoires in COVID-19. Some clones are missing from TCRdb's copy, which holds only in-frame ones; the method was immunoSEQ multiplex PCR. The table records a few hundred thousand clones, about 88% of them present only once. The CDR3 runs to 17 residues. Germline lookup yields CDR1 KGHSH and CDR2 LQKENI. Trimming stripped 0 bases from V and 1 base from J, with 10 bases between. Sequencing used peripheral blood. The sequence came from a man in his fifties or sixties who had recovered from COVID-19. This chain connects TRBV18 to TRBJ2-6; D might be TRBD2 (5 bases). The CDR3 DNA is TGTGCCAGCTCACCACCCTACAGCGGATCTGGGGCCAACGTCCTGACTTTC. Amino acids: CASSPPYSGSGANVLTF.